What follows are 16 T cell receptor beta chains derived from one specimen sequenced in a study of T cell responses to AZD1222 COVID-19 vaccine. Sequenced by immunoSEQ multiplex PCR; TCRdb stores in-frame clones only, minus some. The table has under 150,000 clones, just over 90% seen once. Sequenced here: peripheral blood, sampled on day 0 of AZD1222 vaccination. The receptors shown here come from an adult in good health.

The rearrangement links TRBV19 to TRBJ1-4, with 10 bases lining up with TRBD1. CDR3 size: 15 residues. Germline assignment: CDR1 LNHDA and CDR2 SQIVND (reference sequence). Germline trimming cut 5 bases from V and 4 bases from J; bases unmatched to any gene: 4. The CDR3 region is CASSPGQGLNEKLFF. The CDR3 DNA reads as TGTGCCAGTAGTCCGGGACAGGGGCTTAATGAAAAACTGTTTTTT. Full variable domain (rest looked up from reference TRBV19 and TRBJ1-4): DGGITQSPKYLFRKEGQNVTLSCEQNLNHDAMYWYRQDPGQGLRLIYYSQIVNDFQKGDIAEGYSVSREKKESFPLTVTSAQKNPTAFYLCASSPGQGLNEKLFFGSGTQLSVL.

The V gene is TRBV3-1 (or the pseudogene TRBV3-2), the J gene TRBJ1-3; possible D gene TRBD1, 5 bases. Germline CDR1 is LGHDT and CDR2 is YNNKEL (reference sequence). CDR3 size: 13 residues. V was trimmed by 2 bases and J by 8 bases, leaving 10 bases between them. The CDR3 reads CASSQRGGDTIYF. Written as DNA, the CDR3 is TGTGCCAGCAGCCAACGCGGGGGAGACACCATATATTTT.

V is TRBV2 and J is TRBJ1-6; tentatively, D is TRBD1 (5 bases). Germline V gives CDR1 SNHLY, CDR2 FYNNEI. The CDR3 is made up of 15 amino acids. V was trimmed by 8 bases and J by 6 bases, leaving 17 bases between them. The CDR3 coding sequence is TGTGCCAGCGCTCCGTCAGGGACTTTTAATTCACCCCTCCACTTT. Its translation: CASAPSGTFNSPLHF.

The chain recombines TRBV19 with TRBJ1-1; D uncertain. This CDR3 has 13 residues. Between the trimmed V and J ends, which lost 3 bases and 1 base, there was a span of 6 bases. Germline-derived CDR1 and CDR2 are LNHDA and SQIVND (reference sequence). CDR3 coding DNA: TGTGCCAGTAGTATGTTTGGGAACACTGAAGCTTTCTTT. Translated: CASSMFGNTEAFF.

This clone was observed a single time. The rearrangement uses TRBV18 and TRBJ2-6; D possibly corresponds to TRBD1 (6 bases). The CDR3 length is 17 residues. Germline assignment: CDR1 KGHSH and CDR2 LQKENI. V was clipped by 5 bases and J by 0 bases, with 14 bases between them. CDR3 region: CASSVGTPTSGANVLTF. The CDR3 DNA follows: TGTGCCAGCTCAGTCGGGACACCTACCTCTGGGGCCAACGTCCTGACTTTC.

In this sample, this clone turned up a few times. The V call is TRBV14, the J call TRBJ2-7; no clear D gene. CDR1 is SGHDN, CDR2 FVKESK, per germline. The CDR3 is made up of 12 amino acids. V was cut by 2 bases and J by 3 bases, with 5 bases left in between. CDR3 region: CASSQSRYEQYF. CDR3 nucleotides: TGTGCCAGCAGCCAATCGCGCTACGAGCAGTACTTC.

This chain links TRBV27 with TRBJ1-2; 7 bases are a match to TRBD1. Germline CDR1 is MNHEY and CDR2 is SMNVEV (reference sequence). The CDR3 sequence is 13 residues long. V lost 6 bases to trimming and J lost 1 base; unmatched junction nucleotides: 2. The CDR3 DNA is TGTGCCAGCAGAGGGACAGATAACTATGGCTACACCTTC. Amino acid sequence: CASRGTDNYGYTF.

This chain links TRBV2 with TRBJ2-2; the D gene is possibly TRBD2 (6 bases). Trimming removed 8 bases at V and 1 base at J, with 17 bases between. The CDR3 extends over 16 amino acids. Germline lookup yields CDR1 SNHLY and CDR2 FYNNEI. The CDR3, as DNA: TGTGCCAGCTCGGAGTGGGGACTCATGAACACCGGGGAGCTGTTTTTT. Its translation: CASSEWGLMNTGELFF.

V usage is TRBV6-5 and J usage is TRBJ1-4; perhaps TRBD1 as D (5 bases). This CDR3 has 13 amino acids. The germline CDR1 and CDR2 sequences are MNHEY and SVGAGI. Between the trimmed V and J ends, which lost 6 bases and 8 bases, there was a span of 13 bases. CDR3 protein: CASSRDVEEKLFF. The CDR3 bases are TGTGCCAGCAGCAGGGATGTAGAAGAAAAACTGTTTTTT.

This chain connects TRBV19 to TRBJ1-3; D is ambiguous. The length of the CDR3 is 15 residues. The germline V and J ends were trimmed by 5 bases and 0 bases, with 11 bases remaining between them. Looked up from germline, CDR1 is LNHDA and CDR2 is SQIVND (reference sequence). CDR3 amino acids: CASSRIPPSGNTIYF. CDR3 DNA: TGTGCCAGTAGTCGGATACCTCCCTCTGGAAACACCATATATTTT.

The chain couples TRBV7-2 to TRBJ1-5; TRBD1 is a possible D gene (5 bases). Germline V gene data show CDR1 as SGHTA and CDR2 as FQGNSA. Between the trimmed V and J ends, which lost 1 base and 2 bases, there was a span of 6 bases. This CDR3 contains 14 residues. CDR3 DNA sequence: TGTGCCAGCAGCTTAGTAGGGGGCAATCAGCCCCAGCATTTT. Amino acid sequence: CASSLVGGNQPQHF.

Only one count was recorded for this clone. The J gene is TRBJ2-1, the V gene TRBV5-6; D is ambiguous. The CDR3 loop spans 15 amino acids. Germline-derived CDR1 and CDR2 are SGHDT and YYEEEE. Trimming removed 2 bases from V and 3 bases from J, with 12 bases in between. The CDR3: CASSLSPPNYNEQFF. CDR3 nucleotide sequence: TGTGCCAGCAGCTTATCCCCACCTAACTACAATGAGCAGTTCTTC.

The chain has TRBV19 and TRBJ2-1; D ambiguous. The CDR3 has 11 residues. The V end lost 9 bases, the J end lost 5 bases, and 8 bases lay between the germline ends. Per the germline V gene, CDR1 is LNHDA and CDR2 is SQIVND (reference sequence). The CDR3, as DNA: TGTGCCAGCCGCCGGGACAATGAGCAGTTCTTC. As protein: CASRRDNEQFF.

The chain is built from TRBV27 and TRBJ2-7; the match to TRBD1 covers 9 bases. Per germline, CDR1 MNHEY and CDR2 SMNVEV (reference sequence). The CDR3 loop spans 13 amino acids. V lost 5 bases, J lost 5 bases, and 4 bases stayed unmatched. The CDR3 sequence is CASSGQGLNEQYF. For the CDR3, the DNA is TGTGCCAGCAGTGGACAGGGGTTGAACGAGCAGTACTTC.

The V call is TRBV19, the J call TRBJ2-5, with D perhaps TRBD1 or TRBD2 (5 bases each). Per germline, CDR1 LNHDA and CDR2 SQIVND (reference sequence). This CDR3 is built from 14 residues. V was pared by 5 bases and J by 2 bases, with 12 bases between. The CDR3 region has the DNA TGTGCCAGTAGTTTCGGGGCCCCGCAAGAGACCCAGTACTTC. Encoded protein: CASSFGAPQETQYF.

The CDR3 DNA reads TGTGCCAGCGGCCTCCAACCCGGGGAGCTGTTTTTT. It yields the protein CASGLQPGELFF. The V gene is TRBV5-5, the J gene TRBJ2-2; D is ambiguous. Trimming shortened V by 7 bases and J by 6 bases, and 10 bases separated the two germline ends. Germline V gene sequence: CDR1 SGHKS, CDR2 YYEKEE (reference sequence). The CDR3 loop spans 12 amino acids. The whole variable domain, filled in from reference TRBV5-5 and TRBJ2-2, reads DAGVTQSPTHLIKTRGQQVTLRCSPISGHKSVSWYQQVLGQGPQFIFQYYEKEERGRGNFPDRFSARQFPNYSSELNVNALLLGDSALYLCASGLQPGELFFGEGSRLTVL.